This note documents a single T cell receptor beta chain sequence. Its matching antigen is unknown. Repertoires were generated with immunoSEQ multiplex PCR, while TCRdb's copy carries only in-frame clones and drops some. The sample carries around 2,000,000 clones, under 95% recorded once. This sample is part of a study of shared clonotypes between healthy human individuals. Study-level points and caveats: Only a few donors were included, so the genetic and exposure-history diversity represented was limited. Even with large depth, rarefaction showed that sorted-subset sequencing was incomplete.

The CDR3 is 14 residues long. V lost 2 bases to trimming and J lost 4 bases; unmatched junction nucleotides: 6. Germline loops: CDR1 SGHDT, CDR2 YYEEEE. CD8 cells regarded as naive lacked CD45RO, were positively chosen for CCR7, and omitted terminally differentiated effector memory CD45RA+ cells. Those who donated were healthy HIV-negative adults, with no recent acute infections or vaccinations reported. The rearrangement joins TRBV5-6 to TRBJ2-7; 7 bases fit TRBD2. The sequence came from a man younger than 30 in good health. Some clones in this sample may be carry-over from other donors' samples. The specimen was naive CD8+ T cells from PBMCs. CDR3 amino acids: CASSLAGIRYEQYF. The CDR3 coding sequence is TGTGCCAGCAGCTTAGCGGGAATAAGGTACGAGCAGTACTTC.